A selection of T cell receptor beta chains follows, all from one sample in a study of PD-1 blockade in mismatch repair-deficient tumors. This table comes from immunoSEQ multiplex PCR, and its TCRdb copy is limited to in-frame clones, with some not included. Of around 68,000 clones in the sample, roughly 80% were seen once. The specimen comprised peripheral blood, sampled 2 weeks after starting pembrolizumab. The receptors derive from an adult with mismatch repair-deficient cancer. The CDR3 runs from the conserved cysteine through the conserved F or W. Each record gives: clone size, V gene, J gene, D gene, CDR3 protein, CDR3 DNA. A D gene is named only where the DNA matches it firmly. Expanded clones get a size class; other rows say once, few or many, or leave the size out.

few	TRBV11-1	TRBJ1-1	NA	CASGRDTEAFF	TGTGCAAGCGGCAGGGACACTGAAGCTTTCTTT
NA	TRBV7-2	TRBJ2-7	TRBD2	CASSLGLAGSVREQYF	TGTGCCAGCAGCTTAGGCCTAGCGGGATCCGTTCGAGAGCAGTACTTC
NA	TRBV6-1	TRBJ1-2	NA	CASSGPGDFGYTF	TGTGCCAGCAGTGGTCCAGGGGATTTTGGCTACACCTTC
NA	TRBV6-5	TRBJ2-3	TRBD2	CASRPGLAATDTQYF	TGTGCCAGCAGGCCGGGACTAGCGGCCACAGATACGCAGTATTTT
NA	TRBV7-9	TRBJ2-1	TRBD2	CASSPGVAGVQKTYNEQFF	TGTGCCAGCAGCCCGGGGGTAGCGGGAGTCCAAAAGACCTACAATGAGCAGTTCTTC
NA	TRBV19	TRBJ2-2	TRBD2	CASSIGLLWGGTGELFF	TGTGCCAGTAGTATAGGGTTACTATGGGGGGGCACCGGGGAGCTGTTTTTT
NA	TRBV6-5	TRBJ2-1	NA	CASSYSGQKEQFF	TGTGCCAGCAGTTACTCAGGACAGAAAGAGCAGTTCTTC
NA	TRBV10-3	TRBJ2-1	NA	CAISESIQGRGNEQFF	TGTGCCATCAGTGAGTCGATACAGGGAAGGGGCAATGAGCAGTTCTTC
NA	TRBV5-6	TRBJ2-1	NA	CASSLVGGYNEQFF	TGTGCCAGCAGCTTGGTTGGCGGATACAATGAGCAGTTCTTC
NA	TRBV5-4	TRBJ2-1	NA	CASSYSNEQFF	TGTGCCAGCAGTTACTCCAATGAGCAGTTCTTC
NA	TRBV11-2	TRBJ1-2	NA	CASSPAGRGVYYGYTF	TGTGCCAGCAGCCCCGCGGGTCGAGGAGTTTACTATGGCTACACCTTC
once	TRBV4-1	TRBJ2-3	TRBD2	CASSQETSVGGPTDTQYF	TGCGCCAGCAGCCAAGAAACTAGCGTCGGAGGGCCCACAGATACGCAGTATTTT
few	TRBV7-9	TRBJ2-1	TRBD1	CASSWDRAYYNEQFF	TGTGCCAGCAGCTGGGACAGGGCCTACTACAATGAGCAGTTCTTC
NA	TRBV5-5	TRBJ2-7	TRBD1	CASSLLGQGLREQYF	TGTGCCAGCAGCCTGCTGGGACAGGGGTTGCGGGAGCAGTACTTC
NA	TRBV19	TRBJ2-1	NA	CASSIDRLGRAGEQFF	TGTGCCAGTAGTATAGATAGGTTGGGTCGGGCTGGTGAGCAGTTCTTC
once	TRBV15	TRBJ1-5	NA	CATSRAGSHQPQHF	TGTGCCACCAGCAGAGCAGGGTCACATCAGCCCCAGCATTTT
NA	TRBV4-3	TRBJ2-5	NA	CASSQDNGEIETQYF	TGCGCCAGCAGCCAAGATAACGGGGAGATAGAGACCCAGTACTTC
NA	TRBV5-8	TRBJ2-3	NA	CASKMTSTDTQYF	TGTGCCAGCAAAATGACTAGCACAGATACGCAGTATTTT
NA	TRBV4-3	TRBJ2-7	NA	CASSQDPKQGYEQYF	TGCGCCAGCAGCCAAGATCCGAAGCAGGGGTACGAGCAGTACTTC
NA	TRBV19	TRBJ1-5	TRBD1	CASSPNLPDRGGLSNQPQHF	TGTGCCAGTAGTCCCAACCTGCCGGACAGGGGAGGTTTAAGCAATCAGCCCCAGCATTTT
NA	TRBV14	TRBJ1-2	NA	CASSQDRTGHRYF	TGTGCCAGCAGCCAAGATCGAACCGGCCATCGCTACTTC
NA	TRBV29-1	TRBJ2-7	TRBD1	CSVRQGLGEQYF	TGCAGCGTCCGACAGGGCTTGGGCGAGCAGTACTTC
NA	TRBV18	TRBJ2-3	NA	CASSPRSSGSTDTQYF	TGTGCCAGCTCACCACGATCAAGCGGGTCCACAGATACGCAGTATTTT
NA	TRBV18	TRBJ1-1	NA	CASSPYLGRDTEAFF	TGTGCCAGCTCACCATATCTGGGAAGAGACACTGAAGCTTTCTTT
NA	TRBV10-1	TRBJ1-5	NA	CASSETGHKIYSNQPQHF	TGCGCCAGCAGTGAGACGGGACACAAGATTTATAGCAATCAGCCCCAGCATTTT
once	TRBV5-3	TRBJ2-3	NA	CASSQDNGYTDTQYF	TGCGCCAGCAGCCAAGATAACGGCTACACAGATACGCAGTATTTT
few	TRBV29-1	TRBJ2-1	TRBD2	CSVAGAGGAFGEQFF	TGCAGCGTTGCGGGGGCGGGGGGCGCGTTCGGAGAGCAGTTCTTC
NA	TRBV9	TRBJ1-3	TRBD1	CASSKSQGVTGNTIYF	TGTGCCAGCAGCAAATCGCAGGGGGTAACTGGAAACACCATATATTTT
once	TRBV5-6	TRBJ1-1	NA	CASSLGALNTEAFF	TGTGCCAGCAGCTTGGGGGCTTTGAACACTGAAGCTTTCTTT
NA	TRBV6-1	TRBJ1-1	NA	CASSEVTVRTEAFF	TGTGCCAGCAGTGAAGTAACAGTAAGGACTGAAGCTTTCTTT
NA	TRBV30	TRBJ2-7	NA	CAWTYGTNEQYF	TGTGCCTGGACGTACGGGACGAACGAGCAGTACTTC
NA	TRBV7-9	TRBJ2-1	NA	CASSLVRAIADPNEQFF	TGTGCCAGCAGCTTAGTAAGGGCCATAGCCGACCCCAATGAGCAGTTCTTC
NA	TRBV6-1	TRBJ1-2	NA	CASSVRIDYGYTF	TGTGCCAGCAGTGTCAGGATTGACTATGGCTACACCTTC
NA	TRBV7-2	TRBJ2-7	NA	CASSSAGGHPAYEQYF	TGTGCCAGCAGCTCAGCTGGGGGCCACCCCGCCTACGAGCAGTACTTC
NA	TRBV7-2	TRBJ1-4	TRBD1	CASSYRPGQGYEKLFF	TGTGCCAGCAGCTACCGTCCGGGACAGGGATATGAAAAACTGTTTTTT
NA	TRBV27	TRBJ1-2	TRBD1	CASSIRQGGDGYTF	TGTGCCAGCAGTATCCGACAGGGGGGGGATGGCTACACCTTC
once	TRBV25-1	TRBJ1-1	NA	CASSGWTEAFF	TGTGCCAGCAGTGGGTGGACTGAAGCTTTCTTT
few	TRBV5-6	TRBJ2-7	NA	CASSFLRNEQYF	TGTGCCAGCAGCTTTCTCAGAAACGAGCAGTACTTC
NA	TRBV9	TRBJ2-1	NA	CASSVGQGSYNEQFF	TGTGCCAGCAGCGTCGGGCAGGGCTCCTACAATGAGCAGTTCTTC
NA	TRBV4-1	TRBJ2-1	TRBD2	CASSQEGTSEGNEQFF	TGCGCCAGCAGCCAAGAGGGGACTAGCGAGGGTAATGAGCAGTTCTTC
NA	TRBV27	TRBJ2-2	NA	CASSYPSTGELFF	TGTGCCAGCAGTTACCCGAGCACCGGGGAGCTGTTTTTT
once	TRBV6-1	TRBJ2-3	NA	CASSVVGDTQYF	TGTGCCAGCAGTGTGGTTGGAGATACGCAGTATTTT
NA	TRBV7-3	TRBJ2-2	TRBD2	CASSLNPPLAGSGELFF	TGTGCCAGCAGCTTAAACCCGCCACTAGCGGGGTCCGGGGAGCTGTTTTTT
NA	TRBV7-2	TRBJ2-3	TRBD1	CAGQLQGMRDTQYF	TGTGCCGGACAACTACAGGGGATGCGGGATACGCAGTATTTT
few	TRBV6-6	TRBJ1-4	NA	CASSRGTAGEKLFF	TGTGCCAGCAGTCGCGGGACGGCCGGGGAAAAACTGTTTTTT
few	TRBV30	TRBJ1-2	TRBD1	CAWSRDRGLGYGYTF	TGTGCCTGGAGCCGGGACAGGGGGCTGGGCTATGGCTACACCTTC
NA	TRBV7-6	TRBJ1-1	NA	CASSLGVGAQAFF	TGTGCCAGCAGCTTAGGTGTCGGGGCTCAAGCTTTCTTT
NA	TRBV6-5	TRBJ2-2	TRBD2	CASSSVAGVTGELFF	TGTGCCAGCAGTTCGGTAGCGGGAGTCACCGGGGAGCTGTTTTTT
NA	TRBV7-9	TRBJ2-2	TRBD2	CASSLGTSGSSLFF	TGTGCCAGCAGCCTCGGGACTAGCGGATCATCGCTGTTTTTT
NA	TRBV7-2	TRBJ2-5	TRBD2	CASSLLAAQETQYF	TGTGCCAGCAGCCTCCTAGCGGCCCAAGAGACCCAGTACTTC
NA	TRBV14	TRBJ2-4	NA	CASSLLRGADFLRAKNIQYF	TGTGCCAGCAGCCTCCTAAGAGGTGCGGACTTCCTTAGGGCCAAAAACATTCAGTACTTC
once	TRBV7-9	TRBJ2-1	NA	CASSLGGALNEQFF	TGTGCCAGCAGCTTGGGCGGAGCGCTTAATGAGCAGTTCTTC
NA	TRBV21-1	TRBJ1-1	NA	CASRTDVYTIRTEAFF	TGTGCCAGCAGAACCGACGTATACACAATTCGCACTGAAGCTTTCTTT
few	TRBV30	TRBJ2-7	NA	CAWSVKPYEQYF	TGTGCCTGGAGTGTAAAACCCTACGAGCAGTACTTC